What follows are 5 T cell receptor beta chains derived from one specimen sequenced in a study of OX40 agonist ivuxolimab in advanced cancers. Profiled with immunoSEQ multiplex PCR; TCRdb holds only in-frame clones, not every one. The sample lists tens of thousands of clones; 94% were seen once. Sequencing was performed on CD4+ or CD8+ T cells sorted from blood, taken in a trial of the OX40 agonist ivuxolimab. The receptors were gathered from an adult with an advanced solid tumor such as melanoma, head and neck, liver or kidney cancer.

The chain combines TRBV7-2 with TRBJ2-1; unclear D gene. Trimming cost V 7 bases and J 6 bases, with 19 bases left between them. The CDR3 is 15 residues long. CDR1 and CDR2 (germline): SGHTA, FQGNSA. The CDR3 sequence is CASNPRIGIGNEQFF. The CDR3 DNA follows: TGTGCCAGCAACCCGCGGATCGGTATCGGCAATGAGCAGTTCTTC.

The chain combines TRBV6-1 with TRBJ2-1; tentatively, D is TRBD1 or TRBD2 (5 bases each). CDR1 is MNHNS and CDR2 is SASEGT in the germline V gene. The length of the CDR3 is 15 residues. Between the trimmed V and J ends, which lost 0 bases and 4 bases, there was a span of 10 bases. The CDR3 nucleotides read TGTGCCAGCAGTGAAGCGGGGGACGGTTACAATGAGCAGTTCTTC. Translation gives CASSEAGDGYNEQFF.

The chain recombines TRBV29-1 with TRBJ2-7, with TRBD2 matching over 9 bases. V lost 6 bases to trimming and J lost 7 bases; unmatched junction nucleotides: 10. This CDR3 has 13 amino acids. The germline gives CDR1 SQVTM, CDR2 ANQGSEA. Here the CDR3 reads CSVLIAGVREQYF. CDR3 DNA sequence: TGCAGCGTCTTGATAGCGGGAGTGAGGGAGCAGTACTTC.

This clone is medium-sized (0.01 to 0.1%) by share. Other DNA sequences in the sample encode the same CDR3. J is TRBJ1-5 and V is TRBV27; 7 bases map to TRBD1. The CDR3 is 14 residues long. Germline lookup yields CDR1 MNHEY and CDR2 SMNVEV (reference sequence). The trim removed 5 bases at V and 4 bases at J, leaving 5 bases unmatched. DNA of the CDR3: TGTGCCAGCAGTCTGGGACAGCTAAATCAGCCCCAGCATTTT. It codes for CASSLGQLNQPQHF.

The V gene is TRBV9, the J gene TRBJ2-6; 8 bases are shared with TRBD1. Unmatched junction bases numbered 10, after V lost 5 bases and J lost 0 bases. The germline V gene encodes CDR1 SGDLS and CDR2 YYNGEE. The CDR3 covers 18 residues. The CDR3 DNA is TGTGCCAGCAGGGACCCAGACAGGGGTTTCTCTGGGGCCAACGTCCTGACTTTC. Encoded protein: CASRDPDRGFSGANVLTF.